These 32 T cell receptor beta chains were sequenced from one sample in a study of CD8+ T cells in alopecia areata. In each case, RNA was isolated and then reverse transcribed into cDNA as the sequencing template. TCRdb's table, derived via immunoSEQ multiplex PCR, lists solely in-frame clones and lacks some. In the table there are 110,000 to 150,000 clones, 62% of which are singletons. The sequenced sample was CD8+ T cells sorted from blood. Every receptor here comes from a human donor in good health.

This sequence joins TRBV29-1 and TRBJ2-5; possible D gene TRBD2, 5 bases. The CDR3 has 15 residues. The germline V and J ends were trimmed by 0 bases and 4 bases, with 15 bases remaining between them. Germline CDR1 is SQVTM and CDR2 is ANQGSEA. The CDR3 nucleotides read TGCAGCGTTGAAGATCGCGGAGGAGTTCGAGAGACCCAGTACTTC. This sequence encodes CSVEDRGGVRETQYF.

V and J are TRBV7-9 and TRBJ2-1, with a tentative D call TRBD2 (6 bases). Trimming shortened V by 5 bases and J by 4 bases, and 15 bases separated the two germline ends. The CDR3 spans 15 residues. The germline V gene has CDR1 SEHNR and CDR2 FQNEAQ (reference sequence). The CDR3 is CASSHPGVTYNEQFF. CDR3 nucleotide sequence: TGTGCCAGCAGCCACCCGGGGGTTACGTACAATGAGCAGTTCTTC.

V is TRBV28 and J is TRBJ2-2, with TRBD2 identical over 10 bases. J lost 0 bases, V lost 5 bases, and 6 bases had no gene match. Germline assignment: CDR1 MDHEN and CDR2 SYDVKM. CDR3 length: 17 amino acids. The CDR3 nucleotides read TGTGCCAGCAGTGACTTAGCGGGAGGCCCGAACACCGGGGAGCTGTTTTTT. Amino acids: CASSDLAGGPNTGELFF.

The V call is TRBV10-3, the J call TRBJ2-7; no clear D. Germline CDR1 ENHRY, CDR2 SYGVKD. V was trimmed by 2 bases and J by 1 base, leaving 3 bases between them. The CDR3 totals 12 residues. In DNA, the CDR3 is TGTGCCATCAGTGAGAAGTCCTACGAGCAGTACTTC. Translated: CAISEKSYEQYF.

The CDR3 sequence: CASSQVLAREQYF. As DNA, the CDR3 is TGCGCCAGCAGCCAAGTATTAGCGAGGGAGCAGTACTTC. The chain carries TRBV4-1 and TRBJ2-7; D is perhaps TRBD2 (5 bases). Trimming took 1 base from V and 7 from J, leaving 11 bases between them. The germline V gene has CDR1 MGHRA and CDR2 YSYEKL. The CDR3 totals 13 residues.

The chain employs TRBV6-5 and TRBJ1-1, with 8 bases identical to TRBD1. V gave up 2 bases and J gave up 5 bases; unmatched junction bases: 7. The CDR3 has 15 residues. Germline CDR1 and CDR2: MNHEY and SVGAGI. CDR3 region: CASSYDYRGRTEAFF. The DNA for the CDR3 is TGTGCCAGCAGTTACGACTACAGGGGGAGGACTGAAGCTTTCTTT.

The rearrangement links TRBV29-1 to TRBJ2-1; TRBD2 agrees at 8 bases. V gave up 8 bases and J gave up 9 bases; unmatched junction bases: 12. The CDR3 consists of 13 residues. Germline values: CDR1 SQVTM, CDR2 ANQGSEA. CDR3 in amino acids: CSLLAGPRSEQFF. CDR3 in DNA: TGCAGCTTATTAGCGGGACCGCGGAGTGAGCAGTTCTTC.

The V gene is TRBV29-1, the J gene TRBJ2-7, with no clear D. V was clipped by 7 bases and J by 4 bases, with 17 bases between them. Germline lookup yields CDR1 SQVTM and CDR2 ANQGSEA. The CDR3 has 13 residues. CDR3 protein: CSATREPNYEQYF. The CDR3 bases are TGCAGCGCGACGCGAGAGCCAAATTACGAGCAGTACTTC.

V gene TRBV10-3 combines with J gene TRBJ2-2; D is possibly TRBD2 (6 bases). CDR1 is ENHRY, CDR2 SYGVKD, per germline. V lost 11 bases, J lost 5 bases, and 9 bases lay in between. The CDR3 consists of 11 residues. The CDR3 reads CASRGTGELFF. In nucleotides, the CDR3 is TGTGCCTCTCGGGGGACCGGGGAGCTGTTTTTT.

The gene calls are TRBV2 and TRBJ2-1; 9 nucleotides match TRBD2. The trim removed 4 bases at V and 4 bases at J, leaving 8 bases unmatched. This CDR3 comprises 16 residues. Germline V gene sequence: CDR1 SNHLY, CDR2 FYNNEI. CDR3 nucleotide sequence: TGTGCCAGCAGTGGAACCAGCGGGAGGCTTTACAATGAGCAGTTCTTC. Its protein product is CASSGTSGRLYNEQFF.

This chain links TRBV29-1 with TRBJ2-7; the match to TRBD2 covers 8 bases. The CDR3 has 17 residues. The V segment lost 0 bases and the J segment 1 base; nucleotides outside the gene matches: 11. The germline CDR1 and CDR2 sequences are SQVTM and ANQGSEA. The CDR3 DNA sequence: TGCAGCGTTGAAGAATCCGGGAGCGGGAGCAGTTCCTACGAGCAGTACTTC. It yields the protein CSVEESGSGSSSYEQYF.

CDR3 protein: CASSQPPDTQYF. The CDR3 DNA follows: TGTGCCAGCAGCCAACCCCCGGATACGCAGTATTTT. V is TRBV9 and J is TRBJ2-3; D uncertain. The V end was cut by 4 bases, the J end by 6 bases, with 9 bases between. Germline V lookup: CDR1 SGDLS, CDR2 YYNGEE. This CDR3 region has 12 residues.

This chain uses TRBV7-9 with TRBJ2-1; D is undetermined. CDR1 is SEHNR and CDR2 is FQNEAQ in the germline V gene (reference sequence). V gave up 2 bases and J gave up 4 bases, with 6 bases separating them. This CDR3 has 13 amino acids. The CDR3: CASSLRGYNEQFF. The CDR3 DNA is TGTGCCAGCAGCTTACGTGGATACAATGAGCAGTTCTTC. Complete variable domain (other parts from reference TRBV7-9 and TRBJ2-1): DTGVSQNPRHKITKRGQNVTFRCDPISEHNRLYWYRQTLGQGPEFLTYFQNEAQLEKSRLLSDRFSAERPKGSFSTLEIQRTEQGDSAMYLCASSLRGYNEQFFGPGTRLTVL.

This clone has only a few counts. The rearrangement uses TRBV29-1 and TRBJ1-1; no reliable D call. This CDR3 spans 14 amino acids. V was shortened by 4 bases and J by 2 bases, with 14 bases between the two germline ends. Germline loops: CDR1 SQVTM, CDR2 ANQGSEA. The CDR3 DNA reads TGCAGCGTTGCGGCTGGACCCTTCAACACTGAAGCTTTCTTT. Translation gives CSVAAGPFNTEAFF.

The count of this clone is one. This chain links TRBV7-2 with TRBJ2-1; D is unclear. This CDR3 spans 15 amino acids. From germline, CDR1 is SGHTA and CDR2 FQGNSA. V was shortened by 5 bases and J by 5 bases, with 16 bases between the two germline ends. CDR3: CASSPDWGLNNEQFF. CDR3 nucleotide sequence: TGTGCCAGCAGCCCTGACTGGGGTCTTAACAATGAGCAGTTCTTC.

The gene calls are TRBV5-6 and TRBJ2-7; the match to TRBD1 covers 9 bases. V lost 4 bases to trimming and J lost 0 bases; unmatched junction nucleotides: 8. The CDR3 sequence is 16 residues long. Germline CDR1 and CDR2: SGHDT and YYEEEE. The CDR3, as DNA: TGTGCCAGCAGCCGAAGCGGGACAGGGCCCTCCTACGAGCAGTACTTC. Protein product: CASSRSGTGPSYEQYF.

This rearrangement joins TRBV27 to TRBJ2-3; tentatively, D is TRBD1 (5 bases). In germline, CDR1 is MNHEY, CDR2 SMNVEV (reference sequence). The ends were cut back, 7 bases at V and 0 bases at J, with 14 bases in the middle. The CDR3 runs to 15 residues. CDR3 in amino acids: CASTRGEGSTDTQYF. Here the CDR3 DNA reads TGTGCCAGCACAAGGGGTGAAGGAAGCACAGATACGCAGTATTTT.

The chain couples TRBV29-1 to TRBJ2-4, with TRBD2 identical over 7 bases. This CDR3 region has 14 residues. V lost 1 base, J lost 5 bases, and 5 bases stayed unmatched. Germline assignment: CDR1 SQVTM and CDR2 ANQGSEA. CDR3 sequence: CSVEGEGRENIQYF. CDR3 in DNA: TGCAGCGTTGAAGGGGAGGGTCGGGAAAACATTCAGTACTTC. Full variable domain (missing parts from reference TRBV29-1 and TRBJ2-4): SAVISQKPSRDICQRGTSLTIQCQVDSQVTMMFWYRQQPGQSLTLIATANQGSEATYESGFVIDKFPISRPNLTFSTLTVSNMSPEDSSIYLCSVEGEGRENIQYFGAGTRLSVL.

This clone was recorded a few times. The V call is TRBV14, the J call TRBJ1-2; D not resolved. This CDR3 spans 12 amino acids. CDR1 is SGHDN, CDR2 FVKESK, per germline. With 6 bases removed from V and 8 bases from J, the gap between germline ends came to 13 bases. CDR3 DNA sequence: TGTGCCAGCAGTCACACGGCGCTGGGCTACACCTTC. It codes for CASSHTALGYTF.

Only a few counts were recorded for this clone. CDR3 DNA sequence: TGCAGCGTTGACCTAGCGGGAAACGAGCAGTACTTC. Translation gives CSVDLAGNEQYF. The V and J genes are TRBV29-1 and TRBJ2-7; 9 nucleotides align to TRBD2. After removal of 3 bases from V and 5 bases from J, the junction contained 2 bases not matched to a gene. CDR1 is SQVTM, CDR2 ANQGSEA, per germline. This CDR3 region has 12 residues.

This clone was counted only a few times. CDR3 nucleotide sequence: TGCAGCGTAGCCGGGACAGGGGGCTTCAACGAGCAGTACTTC. Translated, it gives CSVAGTGGFNEQYF. This chain links TRBV29-1 with TRBJ2-7, with TRBD1 matching over 12 bases. The germline gives CDR1 SQVTM, CDR2 ANQGSEA. This CDR3 has 14 amino acids. After removal of 6 bases from V and 5 bases from J, the junction contained 8 bases not matched to a gene.

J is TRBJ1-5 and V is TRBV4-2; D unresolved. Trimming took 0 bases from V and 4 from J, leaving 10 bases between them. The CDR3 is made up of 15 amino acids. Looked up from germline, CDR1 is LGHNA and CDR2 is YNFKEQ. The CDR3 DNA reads TGTGCCAGCAGCCAAGAGAAAGGGTCTAATCAGCCCCAGCATTTT. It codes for CASSQEKGSNQPQHF.

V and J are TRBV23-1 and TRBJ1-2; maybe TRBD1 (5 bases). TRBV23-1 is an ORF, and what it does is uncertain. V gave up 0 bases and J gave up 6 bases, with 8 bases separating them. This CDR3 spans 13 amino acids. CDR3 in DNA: TGCGCCAGCAGTCAATCGTCAGGGCATGGCTACACCTTC. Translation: CASSQSSGHGYTF.

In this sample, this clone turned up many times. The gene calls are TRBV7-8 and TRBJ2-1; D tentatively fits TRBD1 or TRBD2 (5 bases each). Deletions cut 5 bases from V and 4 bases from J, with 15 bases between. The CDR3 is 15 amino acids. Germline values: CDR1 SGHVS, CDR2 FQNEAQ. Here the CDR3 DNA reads TGTGCCAGCAGCCCTGGGACGCTACTTTACAATGAGCAGTTCTTC. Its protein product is CASSPGTLLYNEQFF.

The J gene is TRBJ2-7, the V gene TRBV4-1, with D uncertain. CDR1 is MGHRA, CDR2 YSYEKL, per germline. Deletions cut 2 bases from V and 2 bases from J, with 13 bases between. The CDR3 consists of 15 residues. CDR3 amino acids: CASSQLTSPTYEQYF. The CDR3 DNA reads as TGCGCCAGCAGCCAACTTACAAGTCCTACCTACGAGCAGTACTTC.

The CDR3 region has the DNA TGTGCCAGCAGCCCGGGGACGTCTGCTGGAAACACCATATATTTT. This gives the protein CASSPGTSAGNTIYF. V gene TRBV9 combines with J gene TRBJ1-3, with D possibly matching TRBD1 (5 bases). Trimming pared 4 bases from V and 2 bases from J, leaving 13 bases between. The CDR3 length is 15 residues. From germline, CDR1 is SGDLS and CDR2 YYNGEE.

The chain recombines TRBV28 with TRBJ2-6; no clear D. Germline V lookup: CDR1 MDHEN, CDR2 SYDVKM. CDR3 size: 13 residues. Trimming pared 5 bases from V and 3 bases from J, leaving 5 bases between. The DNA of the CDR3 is TGTGCCAGCAGTCACGGTGGGGCCAACGTCCTGACTTTC. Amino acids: CASSHGGANVLTF.

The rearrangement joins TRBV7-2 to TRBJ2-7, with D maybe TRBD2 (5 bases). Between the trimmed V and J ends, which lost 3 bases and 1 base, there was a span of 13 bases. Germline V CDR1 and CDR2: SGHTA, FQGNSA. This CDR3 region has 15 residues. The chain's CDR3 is CASSLDSGSSYEQYF. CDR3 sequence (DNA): TGTGCCAGCAGCTTGGACTCCGGATCGTCCTACGAGCAGTACTTC.

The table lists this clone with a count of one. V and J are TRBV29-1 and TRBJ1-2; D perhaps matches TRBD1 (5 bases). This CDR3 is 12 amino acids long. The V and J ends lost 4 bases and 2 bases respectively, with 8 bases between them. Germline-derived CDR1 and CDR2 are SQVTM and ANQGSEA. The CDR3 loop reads CSVGDRNYGYTF. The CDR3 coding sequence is TGCAGCGTTGGAGACAGAAACTATGGCTACACCTTC.

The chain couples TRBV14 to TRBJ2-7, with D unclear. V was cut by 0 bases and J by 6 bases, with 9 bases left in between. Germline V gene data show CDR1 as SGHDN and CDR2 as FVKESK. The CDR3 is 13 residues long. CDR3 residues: CASSQDQVSEQYF. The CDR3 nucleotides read TGTGCCAGCAGCCAAGACCAGGTTAGCGAGCAGTACTTC.

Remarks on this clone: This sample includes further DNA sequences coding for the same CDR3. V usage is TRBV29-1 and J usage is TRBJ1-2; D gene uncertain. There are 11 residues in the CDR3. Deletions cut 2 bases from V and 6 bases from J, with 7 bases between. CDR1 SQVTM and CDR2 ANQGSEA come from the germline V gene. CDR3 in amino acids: CSVERRNGYTF. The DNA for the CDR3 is TGCAGCGTTGAACGGAGAAATGGCTACACCTTC.

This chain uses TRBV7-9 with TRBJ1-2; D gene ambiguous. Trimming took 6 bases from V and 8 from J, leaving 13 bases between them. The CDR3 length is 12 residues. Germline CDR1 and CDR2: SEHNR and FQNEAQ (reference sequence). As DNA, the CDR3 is TGTGCCAGCAGAAACCCCGCGGGCGGCTACACCTTC. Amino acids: CASRNPAGGYTF. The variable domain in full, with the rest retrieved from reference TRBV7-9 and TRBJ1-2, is DTGVSQNPRHKITKRGQNVTFRCDPISEHNRLYWYRQTLGQGPEFLTYFQNEAQLEKSRLLSDRFSAERPKGSFSTLEIQRTEQGDSAMYLCASRNPAGGYTFGSGTRLTVV.